The 15 T cell receptor beta chains reported below all come from one sample, sequenced in a study of T-cell reconstitution after alpha-beta-depleted transplantation in children. A TCRbeta library incorporating unique molecular identifiers was prepared. Each CDR3 protein gets one entry after TCRdb re-called the PCR reads with MiXCR. The table has fewer than 550,000 distinct CDR3 sequences, about an eighth seen once; the top ten hold less than 15%. The starting material was PBMCs, mostly from graft donor cells, obtained 180 days after TCRalphabeta/CD19-depleted stem cell transplant. The receptors come from a female patient aged 2-9 years who had a stem cell transplant for aplastic anemia, so the T cells may come from the graft donor.

The chain recombines TRBV20-1 with TRBJ1-5, with a tentative D call TRBD1 (5 bases). The CDR3 sequence is 16 residues long. The V end lost 1 base, the J end lost 5 bases, and 18 bases lay between the germline ends. CDR1 is DFQATT and CDR2 is SNEGSKA in the germline V gene (reference sequence). This CDR3 reads CSARGSGRPVYQPQHF. The DNA for the CDR3 is TGCAGTGCTAGAGGGTCAGGGCGGCCAGTGTATCAGCCCCAGCATTTT.

A few counts support this clonotype. The chain recombines TRBV13 with TRBJ2-2; a possible D gene is TRBD1 (6 bases). In germline, CDR1 is PRHDT, CDR2 FYEKMQ (reference sequence). The CDR3 has 12 amino acids. The CDR3 region has the DNA TGTGCGACAGGCCCGAGGGCCGGGGAGCTGTTTTTT. Its protein product is CATGPRAGELFF.

The chain carries TRBV28 and TRBJ2-7; 11 bases agree with TRBD2. Per germline, CDR1 MDHEN and CDR2 SYDVKM. V shed 8 bases, J shed 6 bases, and the junction held 12 bases outside the gene matches. The CDR3 has 15 residues. The CDR3: CASLVAGGPVFEQYF. The CDR3 bases are TGTGCCAGCTTGGTAGCGGGAGGGCCGGTTTTCGAGCAGTACTTC.

This clonotype has only a few counts. The chain has TRBV4-1 and TRBJ2-7; TRBD1 matches 7 bases. V shed 4 bases and J 0 bases; nucleotides not matched to a gene: 3. Germline values: CDR1 MGHRA, CDR2 YSYEKL. The CDR3 has 14 amino acids. The CDR3 sequence: CASSRQGDSYEQYV. The CDR3 bases are TGCGCCAGCAGCCGACAGGGCGACTCCTACGAGCAGTACGTC.

In this sample, this clonotype turned up a few times. The rearrangement uses TRBV7-2 and TRBJ2-2; 8 bases line up with TRBD2. CDR3 length equals 16 residues. Germline V lookup: CDR1 SGHTA, CDR2 FQGNSA. V lost 1 base to trimming and J lost 3 bases; unmatched junction nucleotides: 4. CDR3 region: CASSLEAGVYTGELFF. The CDR3, as DNA: TGTGCCAGCAGCTTAGAAGCGGGAGTTTACACCGGGGAGCTGTTTTTT.

The V gene is TRBV5-5, the J gene TRBJ1-2; D uncertain. The CDR3 has 14 amino acids. The germline V and J ends were trimmed by 3 bases and 2 bases, with 11 bases remaining between them. Per germline, CDR1 SGHKS and CDR2 YYEKEE (reference sequence). DNA of the CDR3: TGTGCCAGCAGCTGGATTAAGGGAAACTATGGCTACACCTTC. Protein product: CASSWIKGNYGYTF.

This clonotype has just a few counts. V is TRBV28 and J is TRBJ2-1; D call uncertain. The V end was cut by 3 bases, the J end by 3 bases, with 3 bases between. This CDR3 is built from 12 residues. CDR1 is MDHEN and CDR2 is SYDVKM in the germline V gene. CDR3 bases: TGTGCCAGCAGTTTCTTCTACAATGAGCAGTTCTTC. Its protein is CASSFFYNEQFF.

This clonotype turned up a few times. The chain uses TRBV6-2 or TRBV6-3 and TRBJ2-7; TRBD1 is a possible D gene (5 bases). Trimming stripped 6 bases from V and 2 bases from J, with 14 bases between. The CDR3 is 14 residues long. Germline loops: CDR1 MNHEY, CDR2 SVGEGT. The CDR3 reads CASRLSQATYEQYF. The CDR3 nucleotides read TGTGCCAGCAGGCTTTCACAGGCTACCTACGAGCAGTACTTC.

This clonotype was detected a few times. J is TRBJ2-1 and V is TRBV27; 8 bases agree with TRBD2. Germline V lookup: CDR1 MNHEY, CDR2 SMNVEV (reference sequence). Unmatched junction bases numbered 4, after V lost 3 bases and J lost 9 bases. The CDR3 has 13 amino acids. CDR3 region: CASSFGRVGEQFF. The CDR3 DNA is TGTGCCAGCAGTTTCGGGAGGGTTGGTGAGCAGTTCTTC.

A few counts support this clonotype. The gene calls are TRBV7-9 and TRBJ2-1; D call uncertain. In germline, CDR1 is SEHNR, CDR2 FQNEAQ (reference sequence). This CDR3 region has 17 residues. The V end was cut by 4 bases, the J end by 3 bases, with 19 bases between. The DNA of the CDR3 is TGTGCCAGCAGCTCCCCTTCGATCCGACCTCACTACAATGAGCAGTTCTTC. Protein sequence: CASSSPSIRPHYNEQFF.

This clonotype was observed many times. The chain is built from TRBV29-1 and TRBJ2-5; no firm D call. Between the trimmed V and J ends, which lost 7 bases and 1 base, there was a span of 13 bases. This CDR3 region has 13 residues. CDR1 is SQVTM and CDR2 is ANQGSEA in the germline V gene. The CDR3 nucleotides are TGCAGCGCCGCCCCCAGGCCCCAAGAGACCCAGTACTTC. Translated: CSAAPRPQETQYF.

This clonotype has just a few counts. V usage is TRBV12-5 and J usage is TRBJ1-6; D gene uncertain. Germline CDR1 is LGHNT and CDR2 is FRNRAP. Trimming pared 6 bases from V and 4 bases from J, leaving 13 bases between. The CDR3 contains 15 residues. The CDR3 here is CASGRRVFYNSPLHF. The CDR3 coding sequence is TGTGCTAGTGGCCGCCGAGTGTTTTATAATTCACCCCTCCACTTT.

This clonotype appeared a few times. This rearrangement joins TRBV18 to TRBJ2-1, with D perhaps matching TRBD2 (7 bases). This CDR3 has 13 residues. From germline, CDR1 is KGHSH and CDR2 LQKENI. Trimming removed 4 bases at V and 9 bases at J, with 13 bases between. The CDR3: CASSLAGGREQFF. In DNA form, the CDR3 reads TGTGCCAGCTCACTGGCCGGGGGGCGTGAGCAGTTCTTC.

The chain links TRBV27 to TRBJ1-2, with unresolved D. Per the germline V gene, CDR1 is MNHEY and CDR2 is SMNVEV (reference sequence). CDR3 length equals 14 residues. Trimming pared 3 bases from V and 7 bases from J, leaving 15 bases between. CDR3 loop: CASSLRTVGGGYTF. The CDR3 nucleotides are TGTGCCAGCAGTTTGAGGACGGTGGGAGGTGGCTACACCTTC.

This clonotype showed up just a few times. This chain joins TRBV4-1 and TRBJ2-7, with D tentatively TRBD1 (5 bases). V lost 1 base to trimming and J lost 3 bases, with 13 bases between them. CDR1 is MGHRA and CDR2 is YSYEKL in the germline V gene. The CDR3 consists of 15 residues. CDR3 sequence: CASSQGFDQGYEQYV. CDR3 sequence (DNA): TGCGCCAGCAGCCAAGGGTTCGATCAGGGCTACGAGCAGTACGTC.